Presented here are 6 T cell receptor beta chains from one specimen sequenced in a study of control samples from healthy donors and cancer patients. Produced via immunoSEQ multiplex PCR; TCRdb's table is partial and in-frame only. Seen here are approximately 82,000 clones, about 90% observed once, and the top ten hold around 18%. Specimen: blood. The origin of the receptors is a man over 45 in good health.

CDR3 bases: TGTGCCAGCAGCTGGGGGGCTGCTCAGCCCCAGCATTTT. It specifies CASSWGAAQPQHF. The chain employs TRBV7-2 and TRBJ1-5; maybe TRBD1 (6 bases). There are 13 residues in the CDR3. Germline-derived CDR1 and CDR2 are SGHTA and FQGNSA. V was pared by 4 bases and J by 6 bases, with 10 bases between. The variable domain in full, with the rest retrieved from reference TRBV7-2 and TRBJ1-5, is GAGVSQSPSNKVTEKGKDVELRCDPISGHTALYWYRQSLGQGLEFLIYFQGNSAPDKSGLPSDRFSAERTGGSVSTLTIQRTQQEDSAVYLCASSWGAAQPQHFGDGTRLSIL.

The CDR3 coding sequence is TGTGCCAGCAGCTTCCATAGCAATCAGCCCCAGCATTTT. This codes for CASSFHSNQPQHF. The chain is built from TRBV7-8 and TRBJ1-5, with unresolved D. CDR1 is SGHVS and CDR2 is FQNEAQ in the germline V gene. V was clipped by 3 bases and J by 0 bases, with 3 bases between them. CDR3 size: 13 residues.

The chain employs TRBV10-1 and TRBJ1-1; D remains unclear. With 6 bases removed from V and 6 bases from J, the gap between germline ends came to 14 bases. Per the germline V gene, CDR1 is WNHNN and CDR2 is SYGVQD (reference sequence). This CDR3 has 13 amino acids. The CDR3 spells CASRIRVDAEAFF. The CDR3 nucleotides read TGCGCCAGCAGGATTCGGGTAGACGCTGAAGCTTTCTTT.

The rearrangement links TRBV2 to TRBJ2-5; possibly TRBD1 or TRBD2 for D (5 bases each). CDR1 and CDR2 (germline): SNHLY, FYNNEI. This CDR3 spans 12 amino acids. Trimming took 6 bases from V and 5 from J, leaving 10 bases between them. The CDR3 protein is CASRPEGETQYF. The CDR3 DNA reads TGTGCCAGCAGACCAGAGGGGGAGACCCAGTACTTC.

This clone showed up just once. The chain carries TRBV5-8 and TRBJ1-4; D is ambiguous. Germline V lookup: CDR1 SGHTS, CDR2 YDEGEE. The CDR3 runs 14 residues. Trimming removed 9 bases from V and 7 bases from J, with 19 bases in between. The CDR3 sequence is CATMDLISSEKLFF. In DNA form, the CDR3 reads TGTGCCACCATGGATCTGATTAGTAGTGAAAAACTGTTTTTT. Together with reference TRBV5-8 and TRBJ1-4, the CDR3 gives the full variable domain: EAGVTQSPTHLIKTRGQQATLRCSPISGHTSVYWYQQALGLGLQFLLWYDEGEERNRGNFPPRFSGRQFPNYSSELNVNALELEDSALYLCATMDLISSEKLFFGSGTQLSVL.

V gene TRBV12-3 or TRBV12-4 combines with J gene TRBJ2-5; TRBD1 agrees at 9 bases. The V segment lost 8 bases and the J segment 10 bases; nucleotides outside the gene matches: 5. The CDR3 sequence is 11 residues long. The CDR3 sequence is CASAGQGDQYF. CDR3 nucleotide sequence: TGTGCCAGCGCGGGACAGGGAGACCAGTACTTC.